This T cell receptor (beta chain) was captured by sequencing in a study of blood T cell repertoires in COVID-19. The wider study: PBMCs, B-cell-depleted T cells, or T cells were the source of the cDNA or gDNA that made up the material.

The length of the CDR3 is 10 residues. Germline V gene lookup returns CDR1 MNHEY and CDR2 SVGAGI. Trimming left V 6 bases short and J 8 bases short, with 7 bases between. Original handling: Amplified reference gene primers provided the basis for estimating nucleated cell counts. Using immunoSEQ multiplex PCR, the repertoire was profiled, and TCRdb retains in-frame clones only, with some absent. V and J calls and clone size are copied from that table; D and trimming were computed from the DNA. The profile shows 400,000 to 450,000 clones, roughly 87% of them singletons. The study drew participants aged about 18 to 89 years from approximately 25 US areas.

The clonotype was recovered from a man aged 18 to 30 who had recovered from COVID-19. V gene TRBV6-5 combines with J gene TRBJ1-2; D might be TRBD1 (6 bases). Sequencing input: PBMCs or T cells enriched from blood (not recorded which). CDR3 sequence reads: CASRQGGYTF. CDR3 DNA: TGTGCCAGCAGACAGGGAGGCTACACCTTC.